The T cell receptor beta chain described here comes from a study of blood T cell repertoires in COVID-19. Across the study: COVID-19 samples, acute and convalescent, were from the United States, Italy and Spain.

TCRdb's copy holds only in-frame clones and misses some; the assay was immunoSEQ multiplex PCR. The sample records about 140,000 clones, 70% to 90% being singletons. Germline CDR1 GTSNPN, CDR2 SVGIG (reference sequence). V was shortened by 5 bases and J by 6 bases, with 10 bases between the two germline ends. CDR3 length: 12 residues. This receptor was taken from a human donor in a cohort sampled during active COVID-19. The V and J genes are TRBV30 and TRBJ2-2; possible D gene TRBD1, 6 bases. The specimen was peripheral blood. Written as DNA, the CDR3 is TGTGCCTGGCTCAGGGGAGCCGGGGAGCTGTTTTTT. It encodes CAWLRGAGELFF.